Presented here are 8 T cell receptor beta chains from one specimen sequenced in a study of cytomegalovirus exposure and HLA in healthy donors. Here immunoSEQ multiplex PCR was the method, and the copy in TCRdb shows in-frame clones only, minus some. In the table there are under 150,000 clones, about 87% of which are singletons. Specimen: PBMCs. The source of these receptors is a woman aged 18-29 years in good health and CMV-seronegative.

This chain joins TRBV12-5 and TRBJ2-2; tentatively, D is TRBD1 (5 bases). The CDR3 loop spans 14 amino acids. Trimming pared 7 bases from V and 4 bases from J, leaving 13 bases between. Germline CDR1 reads LGHNT; CDR2 reads FRNRAP. CDR3 DNA sequence: TGTGCTAGTGCCCAGGGATGGGGCACCGGGGAGCTGTTTTTT. This sequence encodes CASAQGWGTGELFF.

This clone appeared a few times. The rearrangement uses TRBV30 and TRBJ1-2; D unresolved. Germline assignment: CDR1 GTSNPN and CDR2 SVGIG (reference sequence). The CDR3 extends over 10 amino acids. V lost 7 bases and J lost 4, with 7 bases in between. In DNA form, the CDR3 reads TGTGCCTCACTCTTCTATGGCTACACCTTC. As protein: CASLFYGYTF.

The rearrangement links TRBV19 to TRBJ1-2, with TRBD1 identical over 7 bases. CDR1 and CDR2 (germline): LNHDA, SQIVND (reference sequence). The CDR3 runs to 14 residues. Trimming removed 6 bases from V and 8 bases from J; junction bases left unmatched: 12. CDR3 residues: CASSPRGASGGYTF. The DNA for the CDR3 is TGTGCCAGTAGCCCCAGGGGGGCATCAGGGGGCTACACCTTC.

The count of this clone is one. The rearrangement uses TRBV18 and TRBJ1-4; D unresolved. CDR3 length: 13 amino acids. CDR1 and CDR2 (germline): KGHSH, LQKENI. Trimming cost V 4 bases and J 5 bases, with 8 bases left between them. CDR3 loop: CASSREENEKLFF. The DNA of the CDR3 is TGTGCCAGCTCACGGGAGGAGAATGAAAAACTGTTTTTT.

This CDR3 reads CASSQDRTGISGNTIYF. The CDR3, as DNA: TGTGCCAGCAGCCAAGATAGGACAGGGATCTCCGGAAACACCATATATTTT. This rearrangement joins TRBV4-2 to TRBJ1-3; 8 bases map to TRBD1. Germline CDR1 reads LGHNA; CDR2 reads YNFKEQ. The CDR3 covers 17 residues. Germline trimming cut 0 bases from V and 4 bases from J; bases unmatched to any gene: 8.

This clone was seen only a few times. The chain combines TRBV5-5 with TRBJ1-6; D gene ambiguous. This CDR3 has 16 residues. Trimming stripped 2 bases from V and 9 bases from J, with 18 bases between. The germline gives CDR1 SGHKS, CDR2 YYEKEE (reference sequence). CDR3 loop: CASSLLGQPTGSPLHF. The DNA of the CDR3 is TGTGCCAGCAGCTTATTGGGTCAGCCGACGGGTTCACCCCTCCACTTT.

This sequence joins TRBV12-2 and TRBJ2-1; TRBD2 reflects the table's D call only, with no check against the DNA. TRBV12-2 is tagged as a pseudogene. The CDR3 consists of 16 residues. Here the CDR3 reads CASRLVRRGAYNEQFF. Written as DNA, the CDR3 is TGTGCAAGTCGCTTAGTTCGGCGGGGGGCCTACAATGAGCAGTTCTTC.

This rearrangement joins TRBV6-5 to TRBJ2-7, with D perhaps matching TRBD1 (6 bases). Deletions cut 10 bases from V and 7 bases from J, with 20 bases between. The germline V gene encodes CDR1 MNHEY and CDR2 SVGAGI. The CDR3 contains 13 residues. CDR3 residues: CATSDRWGLEQYF. CDR3 DNA: TGTGCCACCTCGGACCGGTGGGGGCTTGAGCAGTACTTC.